Listed below are T cell receptor beta chains from one sample, sequenced in a study of early T cells in non-severe SARS-CoV-2 infection. One entry per CDR3 protein, called by TCRdb with MiXCR from the 5' RACE reads. The sample includes 100,000 to 150,000 distinct CDR3 sequences, 14% to 15% of them seen just once. The sample comprised whole blood. Receptors originate from an adult who was a healthcare worker with PCR-confirmed SARS-CoV-2 infection or an uninfected control (not recorded which). The CDR3 runs from the conserved cysteine through the conserved F or W. The D gene is left open where the match is weak. Some rows have no size entry. The others give once, few or many, or a class for an expanded clone.

v_call	clone_size	d_call	j_call	cdr3_nt	cdr3_aa
TRBV21-1	.	.	TRBJ1-2	TGTGCCAGCAGCAAAAGTATGCCTGATGGCTACACCTTC	CASSKSMPDGYTF
TRBV12-3/TRBV12-4	few	.	TRBJ1-5	TGTGCCAGCAGTTTAAGGACAGCTAAGGATCAGCCCCAGCATTTT	CASSLRTAKDQPQHF
TRBV7-8	few	.	TRBJ2-3	TGTGCCAGCAGCTTTCTCGCCTCCTTCGGAGATACGCAGTATTTT	CASSFLASFGDTQYF
TRBV27	.	TRBD2	TRBJ2-3	TGTGCCAGCAACCATAGACTAGCGGGGAACACAGATACGCAGTATTTT	CASNHRLAGNTDTQYF
TRBV29-1	few	TRBD1	TRBJ2-5	TGCAGCGTATCAACAGGGGGCGAAAAGACCCAGTACTTC	CSVSTGGEKTQYF
TRBV4-1	.	.	TRBJ1-5	TGCGCCAGCAGCCCTCAGGAGGGAAGCAATCAGCCCCAGCATTTT	CASSPQEGSNQPQHF
TRBV20-1	.	.	TRBJ2-2	TGCAGTGCTAGAGATGGCACAGCCAAGACCGGGGAGCTGTTTTTT	CSARDGTAKTGELFF
TRBV15	.	.	TRBJ1-4	TGTGCCACCAGCAGAGCCGGGGTCGATGAAAAACTGTTTTTT	CATSRAGVDEKLFF
TRBV20-1	few	.	TRBJ1-1	TGCAGTGCTAGAGATGGACCCCGGGTTGTAGCTTTCTTT	CSARDGPRVVAFF
TRBV14	.	.	TRBJ1-1	TGTGCCAGCAGCCAAGATATGGTTAGGAACACTGAAGCTTTCTTT	CASSQDMVRNTEAFF
TRBV27	.	.	TRBJ2-1	TGTGCCAGCAGTTGGGGCTTGAGTGGGGATGAGCAGTTCTTC	CASSWGLSGDEQFF
TRBV6-1	few	.	TRBJ1-1	TGTGCCAGCACGGGACACCATCGTCGGGCTTTCTTT	CASTGHHRRAFF
TRBV27	.	.	TRBJ1-1	TGTGCCAGCAGTTCGGACACTGTTGTGAACACTGAAGCTTTCTTT	CASSSDTVVNTEAFF
TRBV11-2	.	TRBD1	TRBJ1-1	TGTGCCAGCAGCAAGTCGACAGGGCGCGTCACTGAAGCTTTCTTT	CASSKSTGRVTEAFF
TRBV20-1	few	.	TRBJ1-3	TGCAGTGCTAGAGCGCTGGACCGCTCTGGAAACACCATATATTTT	CSARALDRSGNTIYF
TRBV4-1	few	TRBD1	TRBJ1-5	TGCGCCAGCAGCCAGGGACAGGGGGCGGCCGGGTGGCCCCAGCATTTT	CASSQGQGAAGWPQHF
TRBV20-1	.	TRBD2	TRBJ2-5	TGCAGTGTTGGGACTAGCGGTGTGCCCGTACAGCAAGAGACCCAGTACTTC	CSVGTSGVPVQQETQYF
TRBV3-1	few	.	TRBJ1-1	TGTGCCAGCAGCCAAATAGTCGGAACTGAAGCTTTCTTT	CASSQIVGTEAFF
TRBV7-2	once	.	TRBJ2-7	TGTGCCAGCAGCTTAGTAGGCCCGGGCGAGCAGTACTTC	CASSLVGPGEQYF
TRBV25-1	few	TRBD2	TRBJ2-3	TGTGCCAGCAGTGATGGCGGGGGTAGAACAGATACGCAGTATTTT	CASSDGGGRTDTQYF
TRBV12-3/TRBV12-4	many	.	TRBJ1-1	TGTGCCAGCCGGCCAACAGGGATGAACACTGAAGCTTTCTTT	CASRPTGMNTEAFF
TRBV20-1	.	TRBD1	TRBJ1-2	TGCAGCGCCGGGACAGGGGTAAACGGCTACACCTTC	CSAGTGVNGYTF
TRBV3-1	few	.	TRBJ1-6	TGTGCCAGCAGCCAAGGTTGGGGATCACCCCTCCACTTT	CASSQGWGSPLHF
TRBV11-2	few	.	TRBJ2-1	TGTGCCAGCAGCTTTACCGGGACACCCCAAAATGAGCAGTTCTTC	CASSFTGTPQNEQFF
TRBV10-1	few	.	TRBJ1-2	TGCGCCAGCAGTGAGCGGGGAATGACGAGAGGCTACACCTTC	CASSERGMTRGYTF
TRBV29-1	.	.	TRBJ2-3	TGCAGCGTTGTAGCTTGGGGCACAGATACGCAGTATTTT	CSVVAWGTDTQYF
TRBV3-1	.	.	TRBJ1-5	TGTGCCAGCAGCCAAGGGACAGCTACAAGCAATCAGCCCCAGCATTTT	CASSQGTATSNQPQHF
TRBV2	.	TRBD2	TRBJ2-1	TGTGCCAGCAGTAACCCTGCGGGGGTAGGTTCGTTAGAGCAGTTCTTC	CASSNPAGVGSLEQFF
TRBV10-1	once	.	TRBJ2-3	TGCGCCAGCAGTGAAGGGCGCAGTCCGCAGTATTTT	CASSEGRSPQYF
TRBV3-1	.	TRBD1	TRBJ1-1	TGTGCCAGCAGAAACAGCGACAGGGACACTGAAGCTTTCTTT	CASRNSDRDTEAFF
TRBV6-1	once	.	TRBJ1-4	TGTGCCAGCAGTGAGGGTGGGGTTGGTGAAAAACTGTTTTTT	CASSEGGVGEKLFF
TRBV29-1	.	.	TRBJ1-5	TGCAGCGTCGTCCTGGATAGCAATCAGCCCCAGCATTTT	CSVVLDSNQPQHF
TRBV20-1	few	.	TRBJ2-7	TGCAGTGCTGCCGGGATGTGGGGGAACGACGAGCAGTACTTC	CSAAGMWGNDEQYF
TRBV20-1	few	TRBD2	TRBJ2-5	TGCAGTGCTAGGGTAGCGGGGGGACGGAGGGAGACCCAGTACTTC	CSARVAGGRRETQYF
TRBV10-3	many	.	TRBJ1-1	TGTGCCATCCGGGCAGAGAACACTGAAGCTTTCTTT	CAIRAENTEAFF
TRBV20-1	few	.	TRBJ2-3	TGCAGTGCCAATACAGGCTCCAATACGCAGTATTTT	CSANTGSNTQYF
TRBV5-1	.	TRBD1	TRBJ2-2	TGCGCCAGCAGCTCCGGACAGGGCAGCGGGGAGCTGTTTTTT	CASSSGQGSGELFF
TRBV7-2	.	.	TRBJ1-1	TGTGCCAGCAGCTTATGGCCGAGTAAATGGGTGAACACTGAAGCTTTCTTT	CASSLWPSKWVNTEAFF
TRBV3-1	.	.	TRBJ1-6	TGTGCCAGCAGCCAACTAGGGGCCCCTAATTCACCCCTCCACTTT	CASSQLGAPNSPLHF
TRBV6-2/TRBV6-3	.	TRBD1	TRBJ1-5	TGTGCCAGCAGTTCAGGGGGCAGCAATCAGCCCCAGCATTTT	CASSSGGSNQPQHF
TRBV6-6	.	TRBD1	TRBJ1-5	TGTGCCAGCAGCCGCATGACAGGGAGTAACAATCAGCCCCAGCATTTT	CASSRMTGSNNQPQHF
TRBV3-1	.	TRBD2	TRBJ2-1	TGTGCCAGCAGCCAGGGAGGGCAGAATGAGCAGTTCTTC	CASSQGGQNEQFF
TRBV7-2	few	.	TRBJ1-4	TGTGCCAGCAGCTTCGTATCGGGGGGCAGTGCTAATGAAAAACTGTTTTTT	CASSFVSGGSANEKLFF
TRBV4-1	few	TRBD1	TRBJ2-3	TGCGCCAGCAGGTCCTCGACAGGGACGGGCACAGATACGCAGTATTTT	CASRSSTGTGTDTQYF
TRBV20-1	few	.	TRBJ2-3	TGCAGTGCCACCTTGGCGCGGGCTGGAGATACGCAGTATTTT	CSATLARAGDTQYF
TRBV5-1	.	.	TRBJ2-2	TGCGCCAGCAGCACAGACAGGGAGGGTACCGGGGAGCTGTTTTTT	CASSTDREGTGELFF
TRBV7-9	few	.	TRBJ2-7	TGTGCCAGCAGCGTATCGACCGAGCAGTACTTC	CASSVSTEQYF
TRBV12-3/TRBV12-4	.	TRBD1	TRBJ1-1	TGTGCCAGCAGTTTTAGCCCAGGGGGGAAAGCTTTCTTT	CASSFSPGGKAFF
TRBV29-1	.	.	TRBJ2-6	TGCAGCGTATTAAGTACTGGGGCCAACGTCCTGACTTTC	CSVLSTGANVLTF
TRBV2	few	.	TRBJ1-2	TGTGCCAGCACCCTCCGCGGGGCTTACGATGGCTACACCTTC	CASTLRGAYDGYTF
TRBV5-1	many	TRBD2	TRBJ2-1	TGCGCCAGCAGCTTCCGGCTAGCGGGGGGTCATTCCTACAATGAGCAGTTCTTC	CASSFRLAGGHSYNEQFF
TRBV7-8	.	.	TRBJ2-2	TGTGCCAGCAGCTTAACGACCGGGGAGCTGTTTTTT	CASSLTTGELFF
TRBV3-1	few	.	TRBJ2-2	TGTGCCAGCAGCCGATTTCGGCTAGCGAGGAACACCGGGGAGCTGTTTTTT	CASSRFRLARNTGELFF